Described below is a single T cell receptor beta chain sequence and its context. Via MiXCR, TCRdb re-called the RT-PCR reads, giving one row per CDR3 protein. The top ten hold around 2.8% of the sample, which has some 540,000 distinct CDR3 sequences, 20% to 25% seen once. These data belong to a study of response to subunit inactivated influenza vaccine. The V end was cut by 1 base, the J end by 0 bases, with 12 bases between. Per the germline V gene, CDR1 is KGHDR and CDR2 is SFDVKD. CDR3 size: 17 residues. A further study also used this sample, focusing on T cells expressing NK-cell markers. That work states: Production of TCR beta cDNA relied on 5'RACE template switching with UMIs. Seven of the eight sequenced donors were HCMV-seropositive; one was seronegative. For about six donors, the dominant NKG2C+ clonotypes made up about 1.0-7.5% of their CD8+ T cells.

The chain is built from TRBV24-1 and TRBJ2-1, with TRBD1 as a possible D gene (6 bases). This sample comprised CD4+ T cells sorted from PBMCs, obtained 12 days after vaccination. The TCR originated in a man in his fifties who received an inactivated influenza vaccine. CDR3 DNA sequence: TGTGCCACCAGTGATTTCCGACAGGAAAGCTCCTACAATGAGCAGTTCTTC. The encoded protein is CATSDFRQESSYNEQFF.